The rows below give T cell receptor beta chains drawn from one sample of a study of control samples from healthy donors and cancer patients. Sequenced by immunoSEQ multiplex PCR; TCRdb stores in-frame clones only, minus some. Of fewer than 100,000 clones listed, more than 70% are singletons. The sequencing sample was made of blood. The receptors were gathered from a woman aged 45-59 years in good health. Each CDR3 is given with its conserved first and last residue. The D gene is left open where the match is weak. The listing skips clone size in some rows; elsewhere it reads once, few, many or a size class.

abundance	d_gene	v_gene	j_gene	CDR3aa	CDR3nt
.	.	TRBV5-1	TRBJ1-2	CASSLGGLGGYTF	TGCGCCAGCAGCCTAGGGGGGCTCGGTGGCTACACCTTC
.	.	TRBV9	TRBJ1-6	CASSVEYNSPLHF	TGTGCCAGCAGCGTAGAGTATAATTCACCCCTCCACTTT
.	.	TRBV7-2	TRBJ1-4	CASSPYRDSGEKLFF	TGTGCCAGCAGCCCTTACAGGGATTCAGGGGAAAAACTGTTTTTT
.	.	TRBV5-1	TRBJ1-1	CASSLAGGAEAFF	TGCGCCAGCAGCTTGGCCGGAGGGGCTGAAGCTTTCTTT
.	TRBD2	TRBV7-2	TRBJ2-4	CASSQGIGLVKNIQYF	TGTGCCAGCAGCCAAGGTATTGGACTAGTCAAAAACATTCAGTACTTC
.	.	TRBV7-8	TRBJ2-1	CASSLGLLGHNEQFF	TGTGCCAGCAGCTTAGGTCTGTTAGGCCACAATGAGCAGTTCTTC
.	.	TRBV9	TRBJ1-2	CASSVLHDSISGYTF	TGTGCCAGCAGCGTTTTACATGACTCGATCAGTGGCTACACCTTC
.	.	TRBV19	TRBJ2-3	CASSRDLYTSTDTQYF	TGTGCCAGTAGTAGGGACCTCTACACTAGCACAGATACGCAGTATTTT
.	.	TRBV6-2/TRBV6-3	TRBJ1-1	CASSYTMGGLNTEAFF	TGTGCCAGCAGTTACACTATGGGGGGGCTGAACACTGAAGCTTTCTTT
.	.	TRBV18	TRBJ1-3	CASSEDTIYF	TGTGCCAGCTCTGAGGACACCATATATTTT
.	.	TRBV5-6	TRBJ1-1	CASSYRPNTEAFF	TGTGCCAGCAGCTACCGACCTAACACTGAAGCTTTCTTT
.	.	TRBV6-6	TRBJ1-2	CASSHGDSGYTF	TGTGCCAGCAGTCACGGCGATTCGGGCTACACCTTC
.	TRBD1	TRBV7-9	TRBJ2-3	CASSAGTASTDTQYF	TGTGCCAGCAGCGCCGGGACAGCCTCCACAGATACGCAGTATTTT
.	.	TRBV11-2	TRBJ1-4	CASSLRGTNEKLFF	TGTGCCAGCAGCCTCAGGGGAACTAATGAAAAACTGTTTTTT
few	TRBD1	TRBV5-1	TRBJ1-6	CASTESTGVRAPLHF	TGCGCCAGCACCGAATCGACAGGGGTGCGAGCACCCCTCCACTTT
.	TRBD1	TRBV6-5	TRBJ1-6	CASSYSGQGGSPLHF	TGTGCCAGCAGTTACTCCGGACAGGGCGGCTCACCCCTCCACTTT
.	TRBD2	TRBV19	TRBJ2-2	CASRILASTGELFF	TGTGCCAGTAGAATACTAGCGTCGACCGGGGAGCTGTTTTTT
.	.	TRBV2	TRBJ1-1	CASRGGTAMNTEASF	TGTGCCAGCAGAGGAGGGACCGCTATGAACACTGAAGCTTCCTTT
.	.	TRBV12-5	TRBJ1-5	CASGFGGGNQPQHF	TGTGCTAGTGGTTTCGGAGGGGGCAATCAGCCCCAGCATTTT
once	.	TRBV5-1	TRBJ2-1	CASSFVPLIGSNEQFF	TGCGCCAGCAGCTTTGTTCCCCTCATTGGTAGCAATGAGCAGTTCTTC
.	.	TRBV30	TRBJ1-4	CAWRSYFAGQGEKLFF	TGTGCCTGGAGATCGTATTTCGCAGGCCAAGGGGAAAAACTGTTTTTT
.	.	TRBV19	TRBJ1-4	CASSRGREKLFF	TGTGCCAGTAGTAGAGGGAGGGAAAAACTGTTTTTT
.	.	TRBV2	TRBJ2-2	CASSVQGSVTGELFF	TGTGCCAGCAGTGTTCAAGGGTCGGTCACCGGGGAGCTGTTTTTT
.	.	TRBV2	TRBJ1-5	CASSPQGGANQPQHF	TGTGCCAGCAGTCCTCAGGGAGGTGCCAACCAGCCCCAGCATTTT
.	.	TRBV5-1	TRBJ2-3	CASSLETDTQYF	TGCGCCAGCAGCTTGGAGACAGATACGCAGTATTTT
.	TRBD2	TRBV5-1	TRBJ2-1	CASSLVSSGFYNEQFF	TGCGCCAGCAGCTTGGTATCTAGCGGCTTCTACAATGAGCAGTTCTTC
once	.	TRBV5-1	TRBJ1-1	CASSAPFGLTNTEAFF	TGCGCCAGCAGCGCACCGTTCGGACTCACGAACACTGAAGCTTTCTTT
.	TRBD2	TRBV3-1/TRBV3-2	TRBJ2-7	CARSQGGLAGGSYEQYF	TGTGCCCGCAGCCAAGGGGGACTAGCGGGGGGCTCCTACGAGCAGTACTTC
.	.	TRBV5-4	TRBJ2-3	CASSLYAGGTDTQYF	TGTGCCAGCAGCTTGTACGCAGGGGGCACAGATACGCAGTATTTT
once	TRBD1	TRBV9	TRBJ1-1	CASSVQGQGADTEAFF	TGTGCCAGCAGCGTACAAGGACAGGGGGCCGACACTGAAGCTTTCTTT
once	.	TRBV4-1	TRBJ2-6	CASSLSGANVLTF	TGCGCCAGCAGCCTCTCTGGGGCCAACGTCCTGACTTTC
.	.	TRBV12-3/TRBV12-4	TRBJ1-1	CASSLSRATEAFF	TGTGCCAGCAGTTTAAGCAGGGCTACTGAAGCTTTCTTT
.	TRBD2	TRBV12-5	TRBJ2-3	CASGLVFRLAGGPDLTQYF	TGTGCTAGTGGTTTGGTATTTCGACTAGCGGGGGGGCCCGACTTAACGCAGTATTTT
few	TRBD2	TRBV2	TRBJ2-7	CASRYGLAGREQYF	TGTGCCAGCAGGTACGGACTAGCTGGCCGCGAGCAGTACTTC
few	TRBD1	TRBV25-1	TRBJ1-2	CASSSRDRGFYGYTF	TGTGCCAGCAGTTCCCGGGACAGGGGGTTCTATGGCTACACCTTC
.	.	TRBV6-5	TRBJ1-1	CASRANWGGTEAFF	TGTGCCAGCAGAGCTAATTGGGGGGGCACTGAAGCTTTCTTT
few	.	TRBV25-1	TRBJ2-3	CASSEEGSTDTQYF	TGTGCCAGCAGTGAGGAGGGCAGCACAGATACGCAGTATTTT
.	.	TRBV21-1	TRBJ2-1	CASSKKKGIRQGQYNEQFF	TGTGCCAGCAGCAAAAAAAAAGGTATCCGACAGGGACAGTACAATGAGCAGTTCTTC
.	.	TRBV19	TRBJ1-3	CASSSMTAFSGNTIYF	TGTGCCAGTAGTTCGATGACAGCCTTCTCTGGAAACACCATATATTTT
.	.	TRBV14	TRBJ2-7	CASSQDLEDEQYF	TGTGCCAGCAGCCAAGACCTAGAGGACGAGCAGTACTTC
.	.	TRBV2	TRBJ1-5	CASTYVASQPQHF	TGTGCCAGCACCTACGTGGCCAGTCAGCCCCAGCATTTT
.	.	TRBV6-5	TRBJ1-6	CASSYAKGWNSPLHF	TGTGCCAGCAGTTATGCCAAAGGGTGGAATTCACCCCTCCACTTT
once	.	TRBV2	TRBJ2-3	CASSSVGKTQYF	TGTGCCAGCAGCTCCGTGGGAAAGACGCAGTATTTT
.	.	TRBV5-1	TRBJ1-1	CASSSRTVNTEAFF	TGCGCCAGCAGCTCGAGGACAGTGAACACTGAAGCTTTCTTT
.	.	TRBV5-5	TRBJ2-3	CASLPFGTLLTDTQYF	TGTGCCAGTCTACCCTTCGGGACTTTACTCACAGATACGCAGTATTTT
.	.	TRBV29-1	TRBJ2-2	CSVSVGGSGELFF	TGCAGCGTTTCAGTGGGCGGGTCCGGGGAGCTGTTTTTT
.	.	TRBV9	TRBJ1-3	CASSLGSRDGGSGTIYF	TGTGCCAGCAGCTTAGGAAGCCGGGACGGGGGCAGTGGCACCATATATTTT
.	TRBD1	TRBV3-1/TRBV3-2	TRBJ2-7	CASSLRTGPYEQYF	TGTGCCAGCAGCCTGAGGACAGGACCCTACGAGCAGTACTTC
.	.	TRBV2	TRBJ1-1	CASSRLENTEAFF	TGTGCCAGCAGTCGCCTAGAAAACACTGAAGCTTTCTTT
.	.	TRBV19	TRBJ1-3	CASSSGAAGNTIYF	TGTGCCAGTAGTTCCGGGGCCGCTGGAAACACCATATATTTT
.	TRBD1	TRBV19	TRBJ1-6	CASSGQSNSPLHF	TGTGCCAGTTCGGGACAGAGTAATTCACCCCTCCACTTT
once	.	TRBV5-1	TRBJ2-2	CASSLPGSTGELFF	TGCGCCAGCAGCTTGCCCGGTAGCACCGGGGAGCTGTTTTTT
.	.	TRBV5-4	TRBJ1-2	CASSSGFRRLGGYTF	TGTGCCAGCAGCTCGGGTTTTCGAAGGCTAGGGGGCTACACCTTC
.	TRBD1	TRBV19	TRBJ1-6	CASSIGGQGRSPLHF	TGTGCCAGTAGTATAGGCGGACAGGGGCGGTCACCCCTCCACTTT
.	.	TRBV12-3/TRBV12-4	TRBJ1-2	CASKGSSYGYTF	TGTGCCAGCAAAGGTAGTTCCTATGGCTACACCTTC
once	.	TRBV5-6	TRBJ2-7	CASSLGHLEQYF	TGTGCCAGCAGCTTGGGGCATCTCGAGCAGTACTTC
.	.	TRBV12-5	TRBJ1-1	CASDAKTGNTEAFF	TGTGCTAGTGACGCCAAAACAGGGAACACTGAAGCTTTCTTT
.	TRBD1	TRBV11-2	TRBJ2-7	CASSASLGQSHEQYF	TGTGCCAGCAGCGCCTCGCTGGGACAGTCCCACGAGCAGTACTTC
.	TRBD1	TRBV7-7	TRBJ2-1	CASSARGPYNEQFF	TGTGCCAGCAGCGCCAGGGGGCCCTACAATGAGCAGTTCTTC